A single sample gave rise to the 3 T cell receptor beta chains below, sequenced in a study of blood T cells in healthy people across ages. Through a sample-barcoded 5' primer and a J-beta primer mix, a second PCR was run for 7 to 11 cycles. TCRdb passed the 5' RACE reads through MiXCR, listing each CDR3 protein once. The sample includes 1.5 million or so distinct CDR3 sequences, about 40% of them seen just once. The sequenced sample consisted of blood. These receptors all come from a woman younger than 35 in good health.

The chain joins TRBV21-1 to TRBJ2-1; the table names TRBD1, a call not compared with the DNA. TRBV21-1 has pseudogene status. There are 14 residues in the CDR3. The CDR3, as DNA: TGTGCCAGCCCGGGACAGCACGTTCGTTGCGAGCAGTTCTTC. Amino acids: CASPGQHVRCEQFF.

This chain joins TRBV3-1 and TRBJ2-5, with 8 bases fitting TRBD2. This CDR3 region has 16 residues. The trim removed 4 bases at V and 11 bases at J, leaving 18 bases unmatched. Germline CDR1 LGHDT, CDR2 YNNKEL (reference sequence). CDR3 nucleotides: TGTGCCAGCAGCCCCCAAGGTGCGGGAGGACGGAATGAGCAGTACTTC. Translation: CASSPQGAGGRNEQYF.

This clonotype has more than one count but fewer than ten. V gene TRBV24-1 combines with J gene TRBJ2-1; TRBD2 matches 10 bases. V lost 3 bases, J lost 5 bases, and 6 bases stayed unmatched. The CDR3 contains 16 residues. Germline CDR1 and CDR2: KGHDR and SFDVKD. The CDR3 sequence is CATSDTPSGRDNEQFF. Written as DNA, the CDR3 is TGTGCCACCAGTGATACCCCCAGCGGGAGGGACAATGAGCAGTTCTTC.